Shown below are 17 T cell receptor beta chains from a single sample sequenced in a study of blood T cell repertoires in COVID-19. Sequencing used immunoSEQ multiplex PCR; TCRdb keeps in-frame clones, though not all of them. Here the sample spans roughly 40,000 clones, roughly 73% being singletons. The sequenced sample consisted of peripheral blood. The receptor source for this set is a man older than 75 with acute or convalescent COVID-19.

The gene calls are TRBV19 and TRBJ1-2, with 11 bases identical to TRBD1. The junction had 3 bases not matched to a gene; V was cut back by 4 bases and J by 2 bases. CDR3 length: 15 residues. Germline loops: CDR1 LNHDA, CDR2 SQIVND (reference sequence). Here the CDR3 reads CASSSRDRGNYGYTF. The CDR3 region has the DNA TGTGCCAGTAGTAGTCGGGACAGGGGGAACTATGGCTACACCTTC.

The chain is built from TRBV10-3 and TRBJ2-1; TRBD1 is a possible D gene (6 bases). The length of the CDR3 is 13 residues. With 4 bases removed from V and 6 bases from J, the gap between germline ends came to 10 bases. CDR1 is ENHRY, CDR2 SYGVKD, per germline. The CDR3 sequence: CAISATGRNEQFF. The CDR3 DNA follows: TGTGCCATCAGTGCGACAGGCCGCAATGAGCAGTTCTTC.

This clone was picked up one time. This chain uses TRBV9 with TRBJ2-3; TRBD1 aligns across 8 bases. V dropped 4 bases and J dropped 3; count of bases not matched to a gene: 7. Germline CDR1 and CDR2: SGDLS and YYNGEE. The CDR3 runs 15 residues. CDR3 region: CASSTRQGRTDTQYF. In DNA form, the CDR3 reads TGTGCCAGCAGCACCCGACAGGGGAGGACAGATACGCAGTATTTT. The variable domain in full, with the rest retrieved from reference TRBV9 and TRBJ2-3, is DSGVTQTPKHLITATGQRVTLRCSPRSGDLSVYWYQQSLDQGLQFLIQYYNGEERAKGNILERFSAQQFPDLHSELNLSSLELGDSALYFCASSTRQGRTDTQYFGPGTRLTVL.

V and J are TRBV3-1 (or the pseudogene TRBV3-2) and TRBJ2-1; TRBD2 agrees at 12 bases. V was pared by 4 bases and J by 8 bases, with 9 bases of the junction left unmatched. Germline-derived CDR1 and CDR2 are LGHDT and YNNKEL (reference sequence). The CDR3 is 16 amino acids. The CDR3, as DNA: TGTGCCAGCAGCCGACGGACTAGCGGGGAACGGGATGAGCAGTTCTTC. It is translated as CASSRRTSGERDEQFF.

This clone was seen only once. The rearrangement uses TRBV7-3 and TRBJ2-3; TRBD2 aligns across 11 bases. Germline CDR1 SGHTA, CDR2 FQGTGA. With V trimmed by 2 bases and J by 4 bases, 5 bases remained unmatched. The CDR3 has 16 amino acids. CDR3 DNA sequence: TGTGCCAGCAGCTTACCAGGACTAGCGGGTCCAGATACGCAGTATTTT. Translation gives CASSLPGLAGPDTQYF.

The CDR3 here is CASRTGPQSGQPQHF. Written as DNA, the CDR3 is TGTGCCAGCAGGACAGGGCCACAGTCGGGGCAGCCCCAGCATTTT. This chain links TRBV2 with TRBJ1-5; 7 nucleotides agree with TRBD1. Trimming removed 6 bases from V and 7 bases from J; junction bases left unmatched: 12. The germline V gene encodes CDR1 SNHLY and CDR2 FYNNEI. The CDR3 is 15 amino acids.

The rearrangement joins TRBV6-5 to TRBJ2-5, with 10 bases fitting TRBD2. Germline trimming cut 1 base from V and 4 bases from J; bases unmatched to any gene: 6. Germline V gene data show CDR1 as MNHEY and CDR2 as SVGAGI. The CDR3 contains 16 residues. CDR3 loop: CASSYFSSGRGETQYF. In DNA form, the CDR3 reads TGTGCCAGCAGTTACTTTTCTAGCGGGAGAGGAGAGACCCAGTACTTC.

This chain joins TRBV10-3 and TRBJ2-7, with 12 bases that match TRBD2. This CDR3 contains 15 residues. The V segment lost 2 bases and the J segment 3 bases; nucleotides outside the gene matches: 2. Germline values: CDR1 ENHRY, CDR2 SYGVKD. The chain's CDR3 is CAISETSGRLYEQYF. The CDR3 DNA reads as TGTGCCATCAGTGAGACTAGCGGGAGGCTCTACGAGCAGTACTTC.

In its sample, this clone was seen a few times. The CDR3 here is CASSFSGTGASPLHF. CDR3 DNA: TGTGCCAGCAGCTTTTCCGGGACAGGGGCCTCACCCCTCCACTTT. This rearrangement joins TRBV5-4 to TRBJ1-6; TRBD1 matches 10 bases. V lost 2 bases and J lost 10; bases outside the gene matches: 6. Germline V CDR1 and CDR2: SGHNT, YYREEE (reference sequence). The CDR3 is 15 amino acids.

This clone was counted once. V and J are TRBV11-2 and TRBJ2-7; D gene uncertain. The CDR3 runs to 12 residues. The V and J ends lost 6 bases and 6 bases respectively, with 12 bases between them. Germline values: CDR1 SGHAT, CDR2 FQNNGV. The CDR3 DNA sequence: TGTGCCAGCAGTCGGGTCCTGGGCGAGCAGTACTTC. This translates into CASSRVLGEQYF.

For the CDR3, the DNA is TGTGCCAGCAGCGAACGTTCGGGGATGGAGACCCAGTACTTC. Translated: CASSERSGMETQYF. This rearrangement joins TRBV4-2 to TRBJ2-5, with a tentative D call TRBD2 (5 bases). CDR3 length: 14 amino acids. Trimming left V 5 bases short and J 5 bases short, with 15 bases between. CDR1 and CDR2 from the germline V gene are LGHNA and YNFKEQ.

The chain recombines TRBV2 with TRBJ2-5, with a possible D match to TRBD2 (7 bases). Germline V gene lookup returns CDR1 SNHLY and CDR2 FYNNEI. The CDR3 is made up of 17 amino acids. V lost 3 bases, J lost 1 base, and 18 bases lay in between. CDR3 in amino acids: CASSEAFGLGGQETQYF. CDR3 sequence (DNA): TGTGCCAGCAGTGAGGCTTTCGGACTAGGGGGCCAAGAGACCCAGTACTTC.

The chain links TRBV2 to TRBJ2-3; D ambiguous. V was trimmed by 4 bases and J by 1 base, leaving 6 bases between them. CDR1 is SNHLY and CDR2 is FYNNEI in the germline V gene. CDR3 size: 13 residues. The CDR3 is CASSVGGTDTQYF. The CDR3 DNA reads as TGTGCCAGCAGTGTGGGCGGCACAGATACGCAGTATTTT.

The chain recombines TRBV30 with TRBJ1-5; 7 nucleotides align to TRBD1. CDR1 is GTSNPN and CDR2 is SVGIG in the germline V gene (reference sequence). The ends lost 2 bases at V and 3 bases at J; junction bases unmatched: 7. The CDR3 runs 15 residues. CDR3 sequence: CAWSLPGQYNQPQHF. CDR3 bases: TGTGCCTGGAGTCTCCCGGGACAGTACAATCAGCCCCAGCATTTT. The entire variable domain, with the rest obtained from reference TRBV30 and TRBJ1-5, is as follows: SQTIHQWPATLVQPVGSPLSLECTVEGTSNPNLYWYRQAAGRGLQLLFYSVGIGQISSEVPQNLSASRPQDRQFILSSKKLLLSDSGFYLCAWSLPGQYNQPQHFGDGTRLSIL.

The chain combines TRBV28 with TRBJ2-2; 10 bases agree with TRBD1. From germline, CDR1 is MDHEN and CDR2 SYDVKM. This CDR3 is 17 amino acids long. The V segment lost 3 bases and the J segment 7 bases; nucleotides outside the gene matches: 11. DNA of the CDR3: TGTGCCAGCAGTTTTCTGCGGGGACAGGGGTCGGTCGGGGAGCTGTTTTTT. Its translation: CASSFLRGQGSVGELFF.

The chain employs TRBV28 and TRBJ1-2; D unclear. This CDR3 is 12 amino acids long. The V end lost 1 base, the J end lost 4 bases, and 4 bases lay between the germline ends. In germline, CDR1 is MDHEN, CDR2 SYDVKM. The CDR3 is CASSLSVYGYTF. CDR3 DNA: TGTGCCAGCAGTTTATCGGTCTATGGCTACACCTTC.

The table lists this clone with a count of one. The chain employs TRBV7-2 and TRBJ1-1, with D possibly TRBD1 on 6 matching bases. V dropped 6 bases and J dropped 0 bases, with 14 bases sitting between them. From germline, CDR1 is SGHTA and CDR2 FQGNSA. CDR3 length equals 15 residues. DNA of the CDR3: TGTGCCAGCAGACAGGGAAGTGGGGTGAACACTGAAGCTTTCTTT. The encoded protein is CASRQGSGVNTEAFF.